This TCR beta chain is drawn from a study of blood T cell repertoires in COVID-19. Study-wide background: Acute and convalescent COVID-19 specimens originated in the United States, Italy and Spain. The analysed material was cDNA or gDNA that came from T cells, B-cell-depleted T cells, or PBMCs.

Per the original methods: By means of reference gene primer amplification, nucleated cell counts were estimated. Profiled with immunoSEQ multiplex PCR; TCRdb holds only in-frame clones, not every one. From that table come the V and J calls and clone size; the DNA was used to work out D and trimming. Of tens of thousands of clones listed, 80% to 85% are singletons. Per the germline V gene, CDR1 is MNHEY and CDR2 is SVGAGI. Germline trimming cut 6 bases from V and 10 bases from J; bases unmatched to any gene: 11. The CDR3 extends over 15 amino acids. This clone was counted a single time. The source material was peripheral blood. The receptor was isolated from a man aged 50 to 60 with acute or convalescent COVID-19. V usage is TRBV6-5 and J usage is TRBJ1-4, with TRBD1 identical over 10 bases. CDR3 region: CASRSGDDRGRKLFF. The CDR3 nucleotides are TGTGCCAGCAGGTCCGGCGATGACAGGGGGCGAAAACTGTTTTTT.